This record covers a single TCR beta chain. The target of this receptor is not known. Base qualities are not recorded, but no much larger clone differs from it by a single base. Trimmed from V: 1 base; trimmed from J: 3 bases; junction bases lacking a gene match: 1. From the cysteine through the phenylalanine, the CDR3 covers 14 amino acids. The only DNA kept is the CDR3, 42 bases in frame from the first base. The CDR1 and CDR2 encoded by the germline V gene (reference sequence) are LGHDT and YNNKEL. These data originate in a study of human T cells and chemical hapten exposure (dated by TCRdb to the early 2020s). In the study overall: For sensitization, 2% DPC in acetone was applied to a 2 cm by 2 cm area of upper inner arm skin. Weekly therapeutic DPC doses were additionally applied to the scalp of patients throughout the approximately 25-week study period. Patch testing on the upper back used Finn chambers containing 0.01% DPC, with scoring done after 6 days according to International Contact Dermatitis Research Group standards. The patient cohort, mostly female, included alopecia areata with under or over 50% scalp involvement, alopecia totalis and alopecia universalis. Libraries were combined into a pool for sequencing, and differences in TCR yield between samples came mainly from small differences in library volumes within the pool. This study followed changes in the peripheral blood TCR repertoire in vivo during primary and secondary sensitization of alopecia patients to the hapten diphenylcyclopropenone (DPC). Blood samples were taken from patients before sensitization (week 0) and at 2, 6 and about 24 weeks after DPC sensitization. For TCR sequencing, blood came from 25 to 35 alopecia patients at anywhere from one to four time points (pre-sensitization, 2, 6 and 24 weeks). Broader findings and caveats from the paper: Patch test score correlated positively with the number of PT1 expanded TCRs, reaching significance at thresholds 8, 16 and 32 but not at 4. Because all patients had alopecia, a presumed autoimmune disease, the immune response of the patients might differ from that of healthy individuals. No change with DPC sensitization was found in the number of TCRs above 1 in 1000 frequency, and no evidence of global repertoire structure alterations was found. After repeated subsampling, the strength of the expansion versus patch-test correlation and the threshold at which it became significant changed. Compared with pre-sensitization or healthy control sets, expanded TCRs formed significantly more large CDR3 similarity clusters, which is consistent with antigen-driven responses.

The time point label for this specimen denotes: pre-sensitization, week 0. Taken with the paper, the label for treatment or condition translates to: therapeutic diphenylcyclopropenone sensitization with weekly scalp DPC. At every patch-test visit, the blood draw took place before the patch test was put on. Eligible patients were aged 18 to 70, diagnosed with alopecia, deemed suitable for DPC therapy, and excluded if pregnant. Unfractionated whole blood was collected in Tempus Blood RNA tubes, and total RNA was extracted from that blood. Libraries were built with RACE. Reads for this sample came from a NextSeq 500. During library preparation, unique molecular identifiers were attached to individual cDNA molecules so that TCRs could be counted quantitatively and reproducibly. Each blood RNA sample was used to sequence both TCR alpha and TCR beta chains. As for the original processing: Samples had a median of approximately 93,000 TCRs, with a range from roughly 23,224 to 750,000. The Decombinator software suite was used to annotate the V, J and CDR3 of the TCR reads. For the PS versus PT1 abundance plots, all samples were subsampled to the same number of TCRs (28,000). TCRs were defined as expanded if absent before sensitization and observed at least eight times at the 2-week time point. TCRdb reworked the public reads: Q25 trimming with fastp, MiXCR clone assembly, productive beta chains retained. Under each unique CDR3 protein, matching rows form one entry showing the most common genes and DNA. TCRdb, not the original authors, processed these V and J calls. This sample is represented by 350,000 to 450,000 distinct CDR3 sequences; 5.1% of them were singletons. Of the sample, 2.5% to 3% is held by the ten largest clones.

The material sequenced was whole blood, taken in connection with sensitization to the hapten diphenylcyclopropenone (DPC). The rearranged chain carries TRBV3-1 and TRBJ2-5, with 8 bases matching TRBD2. The sequence was obtained from a woman between 50 and 59 years old with alopecia areata. Some clones in this sample may be carry-over from other donors' samples. CDR3 sequence: CASSQAGGKETQYF. The base sequence is TGTGCCAGCAGCCAAGCGGGGGGGAAAGAGACCCAGTACTTC.